This T cell receptor (beta chain) is drawn from a study of T cell responses to AZD1222 COVID-19 vaccine. Method: immunoSEQ multiplex PCR; TCRdb's copy keeps in-frame clones and lacks some. The profile shows approximately 75,000 clones, around 86% of them singletons. The source material was peripheral blood, sampled 28 days after the second AZD1222 dose. The receptor's source is an adult who received the AZD1222 COVID-19 vaccine.

The chain's CDR3 is CASREDRVSGANVLTF. CDR3 nucleotides: TGTGCCAGTAGAGAAGACAGGGTCTCTGGGGCCAACGTCCTGACTTTC. The J gene is TRBJ2-6, the V gene TRBV19, with TRBD1 matching over 7 bases. CDR1 is LNHDA and CDR2 is SQIVND in the germline V gene (reference sequence). The CDR3 covers 16 residues. With 6 bases clipped from V and 0 bases from J, the junction kept 5 bases outside the gene matches.